Described below is a single T cell receptor (beta chain) sequence and its context. Random hexamers were used to reverse transcribe an amount of roughly 0.45 to 1 ug RNA. The amplification used immunoSEQ multiplex PCR on TCR beta CDR3; it spanned 54 Vbeta and 13 Jbeta. From the immunoSEQ multiplex PCR reads, TCRdb called clonotypes with MiXCR, one entry per CDR3 protein. The data contain 95,000 to 150,000 distinct CDR3 sequences, over 85% of them singletons. The data are from a study of CD8 T cells in Susac syndrome. Input material: CD8+ T cells from PBMCs. This receptor was identified in a human donor with multiple sclerosis.

CDR3 loop: CASSKGSQRGEYNEQFF. DNA for the CDR3: TGTGCCAGCAGCAAAGGGTCTCAGCGGGGGGAATACAATGAGCAGTTCTTC. The chain combines TRBV21-1 with TRBJ2-1; the D call of TRBD2 is as the table states it, not checked on the DNA. TRBV21-1 is tagged as a pseudogene. The CDR3 sequence is 17 residues long.